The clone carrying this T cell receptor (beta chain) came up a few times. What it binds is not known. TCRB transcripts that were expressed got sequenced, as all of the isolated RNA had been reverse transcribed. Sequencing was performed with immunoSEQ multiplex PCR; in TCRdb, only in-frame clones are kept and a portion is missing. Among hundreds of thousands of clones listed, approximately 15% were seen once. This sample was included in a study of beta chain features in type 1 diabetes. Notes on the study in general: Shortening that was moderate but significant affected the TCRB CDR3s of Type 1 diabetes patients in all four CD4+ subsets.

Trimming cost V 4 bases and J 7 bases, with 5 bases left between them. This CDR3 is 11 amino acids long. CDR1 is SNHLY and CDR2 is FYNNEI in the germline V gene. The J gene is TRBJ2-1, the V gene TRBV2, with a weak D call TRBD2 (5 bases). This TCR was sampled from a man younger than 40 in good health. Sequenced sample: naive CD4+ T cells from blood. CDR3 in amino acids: CASSGENEQFF. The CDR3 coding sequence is TGTGCCAGCAGTGGGGAGAATGAGCAGTTCTTC.